This TCR beta chain derives from a study of lymphopenia after photon versus proton radiotherapy. Overall study findings and caveats: Post-nadir diversity loss with photons came from oligoclonal expansion, particularly CD8+ Temra cells. Under photons, naive T cells and diversity fell while effector/memory populations rose.

Assay used: immunoSEQ multiplex PCR; TCRdb lists only in-frame clones, some missing. The table records approximately 170,000 clones, less than 90% of them present only once. Germline assignment: CDR1 SGHRS and CDR2 YFSETQ. J lost 2 bases, V lost 1 base, and 4 bases had no gene match. The CDR3 has 15 amino acids. Remarks on this clone: What it binds is not known.

The input for sequencing was peripheral blood, taken from a patient treated with photon-based radiotherapy. The genes are TRBV5-1 and TRBJ2-7; 9 bases align to TRBD1. The TCR sequence derives from a man aged 45-65 years with gastric cancer. The CDR3 loop is CASSLLGQGAYEQYF. In DNA form, the CDR3 reads TGCGCCAGCAGCTTGCTGGGACAGGGTGCCTACGAGCAGTACTTC.